Listed below are T cell receptor beta chains from one sample, sequenced in a study of T cells in Graves' hyperthyroidism and ophthalmopathy. TCRdb used MiXCR to reprocess the multiplex PCR reads, holding one entry per CDR3 protein. Here the sample spans under 650,000 distinct CDR3 sequences, around 15% being singletons. What was sequenced was blood. All receptors come from a woman aged 25-40 years with Graves' hyperthyroidism. CDR3s include the opening cysteine and the closing phenylalanine or tryptophan. The D gene is left open where the match is weak. The listing skips clone size in some rows; elsewhere it reads once, few, many or a size class.

>TRBV28|TRBD1|TRBJ1-1|many
CATLPGTGVGEAFF
TGTGCCACCCTTCCCGGGACAGGGGTTGGTGAAGCTTTCTTT
>TRBV12-3/TRBV12-4|NA|TRBJ1-2|NA
CASSLGTRGYTF
TGTGCCAGCAGTTTAGGGACCAGGGGCTACACCTTC
>TRBV24-1|TRBD2|TRBJ2-1|NA
CATSERDYYNEQFF
TGTGCCACCAGTGAGCGGGACTACTACAATGAGCAGTTCTTC
>TRBV7-2|NA|TRBJ2-7|many
CASSLVRANEQYF
TGTGCCAGCAGCTTAGTTAGGGCCAACGAGCAGTACTTC
>TRBV2|NA|TRBJ1-2|many
CASMLGLYGYTF
TGTGCCAGCATGCTGGGACTCTATGGCTACACCTTC
>TRBV3-1|TRBD1|TRBJ2-7|NA
CASSQTGTGIGEQYF
TGTGCCAGCAGCCAAACCGGGACAGGGATTGGCGAGCAGTACTTC
>TRBV11-2|TRBD2|TRBJ2-7|many
CASSPRLAKKSYEQYF
TGTGCCAGCAGCCCCCGACTAGCGAAAAAAAGCTACGAGCAGTACTTC
>TRBV19|TRBD1|TRBJ1-1|few
CASSWTGGRAEAFF
TGTGCCAGTAGTTGGACAGGGGGAAGAGCTGAAGCTTTCTTT
>TRBV2|TRBD1|TRBJ1-5|many
CASRKTGAGEPQHF
TGTGCCAGCAGGAAGACAGGGGCAGGGGAACCCCAGCATTTT
>TRBV28|TRBD1|TRBJ2-1|many
CASSRPGGPTYNEQFF
TGTGCCAGCAGCCGCCCAGGGGGACCCACCTACAATGAGCAGTTCTTC
>TRBV6-1|NA|TRBJ1-5|many
CASRAGYFNQPQHF
TGTGCCAGCAGGGCCGGCTACTTCAATCAGCCCCAGCATTTT
>TRBV12-3/TRBV12-4|NA|TRBJ2-6|many
CASRLFRDLTF
TGTGCCAGCAGGCTCTTCAGGGACCTGACTTTC
>TRBV20-1|TRBD2|TRBJ2-3|many
CSARQIAGVIDTQYF
TGCAGTGCTAGACAAATAGCGGGAGTAATAGATACGCAGTATTTT
>TRBV7-2|TRBD2|TRBJ2-5|many
CASSLAGPRETQYF
TGTGCCAGCTCTCTAGCGGGCCCCCGGGAGACCCAGTACTTC
>TRBV7-2|NA|TRBJ1-2|NA
CASGADYYGYTF
TGTGCCAGCGGGGCGGATTACTATGGCTACACCTTC
>TRBV5-1|TRBD1|TRBJ1-6|few
CASSQTGLESPLHF
TGCGCCAGCAGCCAGACAGGGTTGGAGTCACCCCTCCACTTT
>TRBV28|NA|TRBJ1-1|NA
CASRLPEGDTEAFF
TGTGCCAGCAGGCTCCCGGAGGGCGACACTGAAGCTTTCTTT
>TRBV6-2/TRBV6-3|NA|TRBJ2-5|many
CASTKDGGEETQYF
TGTGCCAGCACTAAGGACGGGGGAGAAGAGACCCAGTACTTC
>TRBV3-1|NA|TRBJ2-3|NA
CASSQGTARLVGVDTQYF
TGTGCCAGCAGCCAGGGGACAGCCCGACTAGTCGGCGTAGATACGCAGTATTTT
>TRBV13|TRBD2|TRBJ2-4|many
CASSSGPSGRGGGDIQYF
TGTGCCAGCAGCTCCGGCCCTAGCGGGCGGGGTGGAGGAGACATTCAGTACTTC
>TRBV19|NA|TRBJ1-4|NA
CATQARADNEKLFF
TGTGCCACTCAAGCCCGCGCAGATAATGAAAAACTGTTTTTT
>TRBV5-6|NA|TRBJ1-1|NA
CASSPGEGTEAFF
TGTGCCAGCAGCCCAGGGGAGGGCACTGAAGCTTTCTTT
>TRBV12-3/TRBV12-4|NA|TRBJ2-7|many
CASRLGRLYEQYF
TGTGCCAGCAGGCTCGGACGCCTCTACGAGCAGTACTTC
>TRBV7-2|NA|TRBJ2-3|many
CASSLGSPGGTDTQYF
TGTGCCAGCAGCTTGGGGTCCCCAGGAGGCACAGATACGCAGTATTTT
>TRBV6-2/TRBV6-3|NA|TRBJ2-3|many
CASSYIAFGLTDTQYF
TGTGCCAGCAGTTACATAGCGTTCGGACTCACAGATACGCAGTATTTT
>TRBV6-1|NA|TRBJ1-1|many
CASSGPGRTEAFF
TGTGCCAGCAGTGGGCCGGGTCGCACTGAAGCTTTCTTT
>TRBV15|TRBD2|TRBJ2-7|many
CATAETSGYEQYF
TGTGCCACCGCGGAGACTAGCGGGTACGAGCAGTACTTC
>TRBV19|TRBD1|TRBJ2-7|once
CAPSGTGGTHEQYF
TGTGCCCCTTCCGGGACAGGGGGCACGCACGAGCAGTACTTC
>TRBV6-5|NA|TRBJ2-2|few
CASSYDGDTGELFF
TGTGCCAGCAGTTACGATGGGGACACCGGGGAGCTGTTTTTT
>TRBV25-1|TRBD2|TRBJ2-1|NA
CASSERGKAGRNEQFF
TGTGCCAGCAGTGAGAGAGGAAAAGCGGGAAGGAATGAGCAGTTCTTC
>TRBV7-9|NA|TRBJ2-3|many
CASSYDRFTDTQYF
TGTGCCAGCAGCTATGACAGGTTCACAGATACGCAGTATTTT
>TRBV7-2|TRBD1|TRBJ2-3|many
CASSLGGTGHTQYF
TGTGCCAGCAGCTTAGGAGGGACAGGGCATACGCAGTATTTT
>TRBV28|NA|TRBJ2-6|few
CASSLIMASGANVLTF
TGTGCCAGCAGTTTGATCATGGCCTCTGGGGCCAACGTCCTGACTTTC
>TRBV7-2|NA|TRBJ2-3|NA
CASSMTVDTQYF
TGTGCCAGCAGCATGACAGTAGATACGCAGTATTTT
>TRBV5-4|NA|TRBJ2-7|few
CASSRTPPRLFEQYF
TGTGCCAGCAGCAGGACCCCGCCAAGGCTCTTCGAGCAGTACTTC
>TRBV2|TRBD1|TRBJ2-1|few
CASSDRDRGFIF
TGTGCCAGCAGTGATAGGGACAGGGGATTTATCTTC
>TRBV30|NA|TRBJ2-6|NA
CACNLGAGANVLTF
TGTGCATGTAATTTGGGGGCGGGGGCCAACGTCCTGACTTTC
>TRBV12-3/TRBV12-4|NA|TRBJ1-1|many
CASSPLDGMNTEAFF
TGTGCCAGCAGTCCACTCGACGGTATGAACACTGAAGCTTTCTTT
>TRBV28|TRBD1|TRBJ2-7|many
CASSFQDRLLEQYF
TGTGCCAGCAGTTTTCAGGACAGGCTGCTCGAGCAGTACTTC
>TRBV4-3|NA|TRBJ2-4|NA
CASSQVAGQNIQYF
TGCGCCAGCAGCCAAGTGGCTGGTCAAAACATTCAGTACTTC
>TRBV6-2/TRBV6-3|NA|TRBJ2-1|few
CASSFKLASYNEQFF
TGTGCCAGCAGTTTTAAACTAGCCTCATACAATGAGCAGTTCTTC
>TRBV7-9|TRBD2|TRBJ2-7|many
CASSAAGGAYEQYF
TGTGCCAGCAGCGCAGCGGGAGGGGCCTACGAGCAGTACTTC
>TRBV4-1|TRBD1|TRBJ1-4|few
CASSQRDRGFGKLFF
TGCGCCAGCAGCCAAAGGGACAGGGGCTTCGGAAAACTGTTTTTT
>TRBV6-1|NA|TRBJ2-1|many
CASSLDGTQVQFF
TGTGCCAGCAGCCTAGACGGGACTCAGGTGCAGTTCTTC
>TRBV27|TRBD2|TRBJ2-1|few
CASSLYGGWAYNEQFF
TGTGCCAGCAGTTTATACGGGGGGTGGGCCTACAATGAGCAGTTCTTC
>TRBV7-2|TRBD2|TRBJ2-7|many
CASSFRLAGEQYEQYF
TGTGCCAGCAGCTTCCGACTAGCGGGAGAACAATACGAGCAGTACTTC
>TRBV19|TRBD1|TRBJ2-1|few
CASSTRNTGTGREQFF
TGTGCCAGTAGTACTCGAAATACAGGGACAGGGAGAGAGCAGTTCTTC
>TRBV9|NA|TRBJ2-2|few
CASSVMVVGELFF
TGTGCCAGCAGCGTTATGGTTGTGGGGGAGCTGTTTTTT
>TRBV7-2|TRBD2|TRBJ2-7|many
CASSPLPGLASSYEQYF
TGTGCCAGCAGTCCACTCCCGGGACTAGCGTCCTCCTACGAGCAGTACTTC
>TRBV5-4|NA|TRBJ1-2|NA
CASSLPGGRGAYGYTF
TGTGCCAGCAGCTTGCCTGGGGGCCGGGGCGCCTATGGCTACACCTTC
>TRBV5-1|NA|TRBJ2-3|many
CASKGAALTTSTDTQYF
TGCGCCAGCAAAGGAGCGGCGTTAACCACTAGCACAGATACGCAGTATTTT
>TRBV6-1|TRBD1|TRBJ1-2|few
CASSYSSGQTFNYGYTF
TGTGCCAGCAGTTATTCATCGGGACAGACCTTTAACTATGGCTACACCTTC
>TRBV18|NA|TRBJ2-1|few
CASSHTRAGPPYNEQFF
TGTGCCAGCTCCCATACCCGGGCGGGACCTCCCTACAATGAGCAGTTCTTC
>TRBV29-1|NA|TRBJ2-3|NA
CSVDTGGTDTQYF
TGCAGCGTTGATACCGGAGGCACAGATACGCAGTATTTT
>TRBV12-3/TRBV12-4|TRBD2|TRBJ2-6|few
CASSLDFGLARYANVLTF
TGTGCCAGCAGTTTAGATTTTGGACTAGCCCGCTACGCCAACGTCCTGACTTTC
>TRBV20-1|TRBD2|TRBJ2-5|many
CSASVSGRETQYF
TGCAGTGCTAGTGTTAGCGGGAGAGAGACCCAGTACTTC
>TRBV4-1|TRBD2|TRBJ2-1|NA
CASSQQNSGDEQFF
TGCGCCAGCAGCCAGCAGAATAGCGGGGATGAGCAGTTCTTC
>TRBV2|NA|TRBJ1-3|many
CASSELNSSGNTIYF
TGTGCCAGCAGTGAACTCAACAGCTCTGGAAACACCATATATTTT
>TRBV6-1|NA|TRBJ2-7|NA
CASSESPGAAADEQYF
TGTGCCAGCAGTGAGTCTCCCGGAGCGGCAGCCGACGAGCAGTACTTC